This T cell receptor (beta chain) was observed in a study of response to subunit inactivated influenza vaccine. TCRdb fed the RT-PCR reads into MiXCR, producing one record per CDR3 protein. The table has 500,000 to 600,000 distinct CDR3 sequences, 13% seen once. This CDR3 has 18 residues. CDR1 and CDR2 from the germline V gene are ENHRY and SYGVKD. V lost 3 bases, J lost 1 base, and 8 bases stayed unmatched. The chain is built from TRBV10-3 and TRBJ2-2; 10 bases are a match to TRBD2. This TCR derives from a man aged 50 to 60 who received an inactivated influenza vaccine. The material was PBMCs from blood, obtained more than 35 days after vaccination. The CDR3 loop is CAISDPISSGGNTGELFF. The CDR3, as DNA: TGTGCCATCAGTGACCCCATTTCTAGCGGGGGGAACACCGGGGAGCTGTTTTTT.